This entry concerns a single T cell receptor beta chain. As yet, its antigen is unknown. TCRdb reprocessed the RT-PCR reads via MiXCR and lists one record per CDR3 protein. The data show hundreds of thousands of distinct CDR3 sequences, less than 20% seen once. The data originate from a study of response to subunit inactivated influenza vaccine. Points from the study as a whole: T cells newly recruited by each seasonal influenza vaccination are few, the authors suggested.

The CDR3 is 14 amino acids. Looked up from germline, CDR1 is MDHEN and CDR2 is SYDVKM. Trimming cost V 6 bases and J 7 bases; bases outside gene matches: 4. This receptor was identified in a man between 50 and 59 years old who received an inactivated influenza vaccine. This sample comprised PBMCs from blood, obtained 11 to 12 days after vaccination. The V call is TRBV28, the J call TRBJ2-5; 14 bases are shared with TRBD2. The CDR3 spells CASSMTSGGGTQYF. The CDR3 DNA follows: TGTGCCAGCAGCATGACTAGCGGGGGGGGGACCCAGTACTTC.